This T cell receptor beta chain stems from a study of T-cell reconstitution after alpha-beta-depleted transplantation in children. A remark on this clonotype: The antigen remains unidentified.

As it was prepared, the TCRbeta library received unique molecular identifiers. Each CDR3 protein gets one entry after TCRdb re-called the PCR reads with MiXCR. The sample shows more than 400,000 distinct CDR3 sequences, 11% of them seen only once. Study-level points and caveats: Surviving recipient T cells and thymic progenitors produced the high day-60 TCRbeta diversity seen in some patients. Among T cells one year after transplant, newly produced cells accounted for most counts and diversity. About two months after transplant, alpha-beta T cells reportedly came from several hundred expanded graft clones.

The CDR3 totals 15 residues. J gave up 7 bases and V 3 bases, and 8 bases lay outside the gene matches. Germline V gives CDR1 LGHDT, CDR2 YNNKEL (reference sequence). The sequencing here drew on PBMCs, mostly from graft donor cells, taken 180 days after TCRalphabeta/CD19-depleted stem cell transplant. This chain uses TRBV3-1 with TRBJ1-5, with 8 bases matching TRBD1. The sequence came from a female patient between 2 and 15 years old who had a stem cell transplant for aplastic anemia, so the T cells may come from the graft donor. CDR3: CASSQEDRGGQPQHF. The CDR3, as DNA: TGTGCCAGCAGCCAGGAAGACAGGGGAGGCCAGCCCCAGCATTTT.